This T cell receptor (beta chain) was sequenced during a study of OX40 agonist ivuxolimab in advanced cancers. Regarding the research as a whole: Ivuxolimab was a fully human IgG2 agonistic monoclonal antibody targeting the costimulatory receptor OX40 (CD134). Intravenous ivuxolimab was administered to patients every 2 weeks at six dose levels: 0.01, 0.1, 0.3, 1.5, 3 and 10 mg/kg. Of the roughly 54 patients in dose escalation, some 20 had hepatocellular carcinoma, some 15 had melanoma, 9 had renal cell carcinoma and 9 had head and neck cancer. A male proportion of roughly 80% and a mean age of approximately 61 years, ranging from roughly 23 to 79, were recorded for the dose-escalation cohort. Patients were allowed to have had prior anti-PD-1, anti-PD-L1 or anti-CTLA-4 therapy, and 40% of the dose-escalation patients had been treated with checkpoint inhibitors. Three dose-escalation patients achieved partial responses, one with hepatocellular carcinoma and two with cutaneous melanoma. Peripheral TCRbeta sequencing aimed to test whether ivuxolimab altered TCR sequence diversity and caused clonal T-cell expansion. The paper describes the monotherapy dose-escalation part (N of about 52 patients) of the phase I trial of ivuxolimab.

General study outcomes and caveats: Antigen specificity was not determined for the clonally expanded peripheral T cells. Low levels of normalized T-cell clonal expansion were also shown by some nonresponding patients. On average, CD8+ T cells showed more expanded clones than CD4+ T cells after ivuxolimab. In the 0.1-3.0 mg/kg groups, partial responders were among the patients with the lowest normalized peripheral clonal expansion, particularly in CD8+ T cells. At doses of 0.1 to 3.0 mg/kg, clonal expansion of both CD4+ and CD8+ T cells in blood was seen between baseline and week 6.

Genomic DNA was extracted from sorted cells for sequencing of the TCRbeta CDR3 region. The immunoSEQ Assay was used to sequence the TCRbeta CDR3 regions. Here the immuneACCESS table is served through TCRdb, limited to in-frame sequences with V and J called. Missing clones are a known gap in these copies; in checked studies unresolved V genes cover under half, and the rest lacks a known reason. The sample includes 35,000 to 40,000 clones, with 70% to 90% observed a single time. Jointly, the top ten make up 2.4% of the sample. Patients with autoimmune disease history or receiving systemic immunosuppression were excluded from the trial. Peripheral blood for TCR sequencing was collected from all dose cohorts at baseline, on cycle 4 day 1, and on cycle 7 day 1. Samples came from an open-label, multicenter, first-in-human phase I dose-escalation trial of ivuxolimab. Adults with locally advanced or metastatic head and neck squamous cell, hepatocellular, melanoma or renal cell carcinoma were enrolled in the trial. Before TCR sequencing, CD4+ T cells and CD8+ T cells were sorted from peripheral blood as separate populations.

The junction shows trimming of 0 bases on V and 2 bases on J, plus 10 bases between the germline ends. The CDR3 runs 15 residues from the cysteine to the phenylalanine. The DNA shown is the 45-base CDR3, in frame from base 1. Sequences LGHNA (CDR1) and YSLEER (CDR2) are obtained from the germline V gene. This clone was seen once. Its antigen specificity is not known. There are no base qualities to consult, and no much larger clone falls within one base. The specimen comprised CD4+ or CD8+ T cells sorted from blood, sampled in a trial of the OX40 agonist ivuxolimab. This TCR was recovered from an adult with an advanced solid tumor such as melanoma, head and neck, liver or kidney cancer. The rearranged chain carries TRBV4-3 and TRBJ1-1; no D segment can be confidently identified. CDR3 protein: CASSQEMDLNTEAFF. In nucleotides, the sequence is TGCGCCAGCAGCCAAGAAATGGACCTTAACACTGAAGCTTTCTTT.